The 23 T cell receptor beta chains below all came from one sample that was sequenced in a study of OX40 agonist ivuxolimab in advanced cancers. Only in-frame clones appear in the TCRdb table, and some are missing; sequencing was by immunoSEQ multiplex PCR. The sample holds about 80,000 clones, 90% seen once. Specimen: CD4+ or CD8+ T cells sorted from blood, collected in a trial of the OX40 agonist ivuxolimab. The receptors stem from an adult with an advanced solid tumor such as melanoma, head and neck, liver or kidney cancer.

This clone occurred a few times. CDR3 bases: TGCGCCAGCAGCCAAACTTGGCGGTCCTACGAGCAGTACTTC. It codes for CASSQTWRSYEQYF. This rearrangement joins TRBV4-3 to TRBJ2-7; D remains ambiguous. Trimming removed 2 bases at V and 1 base at J, with 9 bases between. The CDR3 consists of 14 residues. The germline CDR1 and CDR2 sequences are LGHNA and YSLEER.

The chain employs TRBV7-2 and TRBJ1-1; D is ambiguous. Trimming left V 8 bases short and J 2 bases short, with 6 bases between. Germline lookup yields CDR1 SGHTA and CDR2 FQGNSA. The CDR3 covers 11 residues. The CDR3 region is CASRQNTEAFF. DNA for the CDR3: TGTGCCAGCCGACAAAACACTGAAGCTTTCTTT. The full variable domain, rest sourced from reference TRBV7-2 and TRBJ1-1, is GAGVSQSPSNKVTEKGKDVELRCDPISGHTALYWYRQSLGQGLEFLIYFQGNSAPDKSGLPSDRFSAERTGGSVSTLTIQRTQQEDSAVYLCASRQNTEAFFGQGTRLTVV.

The V gene is TRBV6-6, the J gene TRBJ1-2, with D possibly TRBD1 on 5 matching bases. Trimming shortened V by 3 bases and J by 10 bases, and 12 bases separated the two germline ends. Germline assignment: CDR1 MNHNY and CDR2 SVGAGI (reference sequence). The CDR3 sequence is 12 residues long. For the CDR3, the DNA is TGTGCCAGCAGTTATATGATGGGGGACTACACCTTC. This sequence encodes CASSYMMGDYTF.

The chain joins TRBV4-1 to TRBJ2-7; 13 nucleotides line up with TRBD2. CDR3 length: 15 residues. Germline CDR1 reads MGHRA; CDR2 reads YSYEKL. V was clipped by 2 bases and J by 2 bases; unmatched bases: 0. The DNA of the CDR3 is TGCGCCAGCAGCCAAACTAGCGGGGGGGCCTACGAGCAGTACTTC. This codes for CASSQTSGGAYEQYF.

V is TRBV7-8 and J is TRBJ2-5; unclear D gene. Germline V gene data show CDR1 as SGHVS and CDR2 as FQNEAQ. V lost 1 base to trimming and J lost 3 bases, with 9 bases between them. The CDR3 has 14 residues. The CDR3 region is CASSLGGREETQYF. The CDR3 DNA follows: TGTGCCAGCAGCTTAGGTGGCCGGGAAGAGACCCAGTACTTC.

The chain employs TRBV11-3 and TRBJ2-2, with 10 nucleotides matching TRBD1. CDR1 is SGHNT, CDR2 YENEEA, per germline. The ends lost 2 bases at V and 7 bases at J; junction bases unmatched: 4. CDR3 size: 15 residues. This CDR3 reads CASSLSTGGIGELFF. CDR3 nucleotides: TGTGCCAGCAGCTTATCGACAGGGGGCATCGGGGAGCTGTTTTTT.

V gene TRBV7-2 combines with J gene TRBJ2-3; 8 bases are shared with TRBD2. Germline CDR1 is SGHTA and CDR2 is FQGNSA. The CDR3 is made up of 16 amino acids. V lost 2 bases, J lost 4 bases, and 8 bases stayed unmatched. The CDR3 reads CASSLKERGRADTQYF. The CDR3 nucleotides are TGTGCCAGCAGCTTAAAGGAGCGGGGGAGGGCAGATACGCAGTATTTT. Full variable domain (missing parts from reference TRBV7-2 and TRBJ2-3): GAGVSQSPSNKVTEKGKDVELRCDPISGHTALYWYRQSLGQGLEFLIYFQGNSAPDKSGLPSDRFSAERTGGSVSTLTIQRTQQEDSAVYLCASSLKERGRADTQYFGPGTRLTVL.

The rearrangement links TRBV18 to TRBJ2-3; D is unclear. V was cut by 2 bases and J by 0 bases, with 9 bases left in between. The germline CDR1 and CDR2 sequences are KGHSH and LQKENI. The CDR3 has 15 amino acids. CDR3 in amino acids: CASSPSVLSTDTQYF. The CDR3 bases are TGTGCCAGCTCACCAAGCGTCTTAAGCACAGATACGCAGTATTTT. Looking up the rest from reference TRBV18 and TRBJ2-3 gives the full variable domain: NAGVMQNPRHLVRRRGQEARLRCSPMKGHSHVYWYRQLPEEGLKFMVYLQKENIIDESGMPKERFSAEFPKEGPSILRIQQVVRGDSAAYFCASSPSVLSTDTQYFGPGTRLTVL.

The chain uses TRBV18 and TRBJ2-5; 7 bases match TRBD1. Trimming cost V 1 base and J 4 bases; bases outside gene matches: 12. The germline V gene has CDR1 KGHSH and CDR2 LQKENI. CDR3 size: 17 residues. The CDR3 DNA reads TGTGCCAGCTCACCACGTAGACAGGGCTCTAGTGGAGAGACCCAGTACTTC. Translation gives CASSPRRQGSSGETQYF.

DNA for the CDR3: TGTGCCAGCAAGGTGACACATACCATGAACACTGAAGCTTTCTTT. Protein product: CASKVTHTMNTEAFF. The chain combines TRBV6-1 with TRBJ1-1, with D unresolved. The CDR3 length is 15 residues. Germline assignment: CDR1 MNHNS and CDR2 SASEGT. V was clipped by 7 bases and J by 0 bases, with 15 bases between them.

This chain joins TRBV2 and TRBJ2-7; 9 bases line up with TRBD1. CDR1 is SNHLY and CDR2 is FYNNEI in the germline V gene. Unmatched junction bases numbered 2, after V lost 8 bases and J lost 0 bases. The CDR3 covers 13 residues. The CDR3 DNA follows: TGTGCCAGCCGGGACAGGGTCTCCTACGAGCAGTACTTC. Amino acids: CASRDRVSYEQYF.

The chain links TRBV4-1 to TRBJ2-5; possible D gene TRBD1, 5 bases. Germline assignment: CDR1 MGHRA and CDR2 YSYEKL. Trimming took 1 base from V and 3 from J, leaving 15 bases between them. The CDR3 consists of 16 residues. As DNA, the CDR3 is TGCGCCAGCAGCCAAGGTAGGGGTCGCTCGGAAGAGACCCAGTACTTC. It encodes CASSQGRGRSEETQYF.

The chain employs TRBV6-1 and TRBJ2-2, with D perhaps being TRBD1 or TRBD2 (6 bases each). CDR3 length equals 13 residues. Trimming removed 6 bases from V and 4 bases from J, with 9 bases in between. Germline V CDR1 and CDR2: MNHNS, SASEGT. CDR3 region: CASSGGGTGELFF. The CDR3 coding sequence is TGTGCCAGCAGCGGGGGCGGCACCGGGGAGCTGTTTTTT.

The V call is TRBV27, the J call TRBJ2-2, with 7 bases identical to TRBD2. Unmatched junction bases numbered 8, after V lost 4 bases and J lost 3 bases. The CDR3 covers 16 residues. Germline lookup yields CDR1 MNHEY and CDR2 SMNVEV (reference sequence). The CDR3 here is CASSSPGTIHTGELFF. CDR3 DNA: TGTGCCAGCAGTTCCCCGGGGACTATTCACACCGGGGAGCTGTTTTTT.

The chain carries TRBV7-2 and TRBJ2-3, with 9 bases fitting TRBD1. The germline V gene has CDR1 SGHTA and CDR2 FQGNSA. Losses at the gene ends were 8 bases for V and 3 bases for J; bases not matched to a gene: 12. The CDR3 contains 16 residues. CDR3 protein: CASRARDRVGTDTQYF. The CDR3 nucleotides read TGTGCCAGCCGAGCCCGGGACAGGGTGGGAACAGATACGCAGTATTTT. The full variable domain, in which reference TRBV7-2 and TRBJ2-3 provide the parts outside the CDR3, is GAGVSQSPSNKVTEKGKDVELRCDPISGHTALYWYRQSLGQGLEFLIYFQGNSAPDKSGLPSDRFSAERTGGSVSTLTIQRTQQEDSAVYLCASRARDRVGTDTQYFGPGTRLTVL.

DNA for the CDR3: TGCGCCAGCAGCCAAGATGGCCTAGCTGGGGCCCTAGAGCAGTTCTTC. Its translation is CASSQDGLAGALEQFF. The chain uses TRBV4-1 and TRBJ2-1; D possibly matches TRBD1 or TRBD2 (5 bases each). The CDR3 is made up of 16 amino acids. Deletions cut 0 bases from V and 10 bases from J, with 19 bases between. CDR1 and CDR2 from the germline V gene are MGHRA and YSYEKL.

The chain couples TRBV7-6 to TRBJ2-7; D possibly corresponds to TRBD2 (7 bases). Trimming left V 0 bases short and J 5 bases short, with 11 bases between. This CDR3 spans 14 amino acids. Looked up from germline, CDR1 is SGHVS and CDR2 is FNYEAQ. This CDR3 is CASSLAFGGHEQYF. The CDR3 DNA sequence: TGTGCCAGCAGCTTAGCGTTCGGGGGGCACGAGCAGTACTTC.

This chain joins TRBV7-2 and TRBJ2-7, with D unclear. Trimming removed 5 bases at V and 3 bases at J, with 20 bases between. The CDR3 length is 16 residues. In germline, CDR1 is SGHTA, CDR2 FQGNSA. CDR3 sequence reads: CASSPTSTTLSYEQYF. The CDR3 nucleotides are TGTGCCAGCAGCCCCACATCGACAACATTGAGCTACGAGCAGTACTTC.

In the case of this clone: One end of the junction does not line up with germline, which may come from a read error. The rearrangement joins TRBV5-4 to TRBJ1-1; possible D gene TRBD1, 6 bases. The CDR3 runs to 12 residues. Germline V lookup: CDR1 SGHNT, CDR2 YYREEE (reference sequence). The CDR3 nucleotides read TGTGCCAGCAGCTTCCGACAGGCTGATGCTTTCTTT. This encodes CASSFRQADAFF.

The chain couples TRBV7-2 to TRBJ1-2; 7 nucleotides align to TRBD1. V was clipped by 5 bases and J by 7 bases; unmatched bases: 4. From germline, CDR1 is SGHTA and CDR2 FQGNSA. The CDR3 is 12 residues long. This CDR3 reads CASSPDRVGYTF. The CDR3 bases are TGTGCCAGCAGCCCCGACAGGGTTGGCTACACCTTC. The complete variable domain, with remaining parts taken from reference TRBV7-2 and TRBJ1-2, reads GAGVSQSPSNKVTEKGKDVELRCDPISGHTALYWYRQSLGQGLEFLIYFQGNSAPDKSGLPSDRFSAERTGGSVSTLTIQRTQQEDSAVYLCASSPDRVGYTFGSGTRLTVV.

The chain uses TRBV19 and TRBJ2-3; TRBD2 aligns across 10 bases. J gave up 3 bases and V 4 bases, and 1 base lay outside the gene matches. This CDR3 is built from 14 residues. CDR1 is LNHDA and CDR2 is SQIVND in the germline V gene (reference sequence). The CDR3 region is CASSRTSGTDTQYF. In nucleotides, the CDR3 is TGTGCCAGTAGTAGGACTAGCGGAACAGATACGCAGTATTTT.

The chain is built from TRBV6-5 and TRBJ2-4; D possibly uses TRBD1 or TRBD2 (5 bases each). Between the trimmed V and J ends, which lost 5 bases and 0 bases, there was a span of 11 bases. Germline CDR1 reads MNHEY; CDR2 reads SVGAGI. The CDR3 runs to 15 residues. The CDR3 DNA reads TGTGCCAGCAGTCGGGGACCGACAGCCAAAAACATTCAGTACTTC. It is translated as CASSRGPTAKNIQYF.

The J gene is TRBJ2-7, the V gene TRBV2; the D gene is possibly TRBD2 (5 bases). The CDR3 loop spans 11 amino acids. Germline V lookup: CDR1 SNHLY, CDR2 FYNNEI. The V end was cut by 9 bases, the J end by 6 bases, with 12 bases between. CDR3 bases: TGTGCCAGAGTGGACGGGGTCGAGCAGTACTTC. It translates to CARVDGVEQYF.